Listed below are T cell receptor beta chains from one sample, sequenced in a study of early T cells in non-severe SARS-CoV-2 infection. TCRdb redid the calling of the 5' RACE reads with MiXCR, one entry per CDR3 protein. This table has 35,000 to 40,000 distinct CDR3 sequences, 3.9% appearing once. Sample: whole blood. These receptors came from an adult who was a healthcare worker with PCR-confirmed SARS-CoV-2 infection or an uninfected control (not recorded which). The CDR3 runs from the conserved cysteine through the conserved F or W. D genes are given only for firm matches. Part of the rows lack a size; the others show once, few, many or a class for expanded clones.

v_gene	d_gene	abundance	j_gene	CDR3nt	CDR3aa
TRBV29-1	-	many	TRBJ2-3	TGCAGCGTTGAAGCGGGAGGCACAGATACGCAGTATTTT	CSVEAGGTDTQYF
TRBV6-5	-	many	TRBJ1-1	TGTGCCAGCATACGACAGGCGCCCACTGAAGCTTTCTTT	CASIRQAPTEAFF
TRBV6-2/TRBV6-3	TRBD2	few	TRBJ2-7	TGTGCCAGCAGTGGACTAGCGGGAACCTACGAGCAGTACTTC	CASSGLAGTYEQYF
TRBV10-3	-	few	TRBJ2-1	TGTGCCACCCTAAATGGACTCGAAGGTGAGCAGTTCTTC	CATLNGLEGEQFF
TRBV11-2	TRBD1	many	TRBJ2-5	TGTGCCAGCAGCCTAGAGACAGGGTCCTACGAGACCCAGTACTTC	CASSLETGSYETQYF
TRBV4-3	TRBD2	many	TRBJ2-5	TGCGCCAGCAGCCAGGGACTAGCGGGAGGAGAGACCCAGTACTTC	CASSQGLAGGETQYF
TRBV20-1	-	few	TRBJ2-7	TGCAGTGCTAGTGATGACTACGAGCAGTACTTC	CSASDDYEQYF
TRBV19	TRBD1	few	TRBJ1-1	TGTGCCAGTAGTAACCCCGGGACAGGGGGCCAAGATGAAGCTTTCTTT	CASSNPGTGGQDEAFF
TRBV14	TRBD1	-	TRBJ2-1	TGTGCCAGCAGCCGGACAGGGGGCTTCTACAATGAGCAGTTCTTC	CASSRTGGFYNEQFF
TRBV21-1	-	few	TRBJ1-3	TGTGCCAGCAGCAAGCTAGACGGACCATACTCTGGAAACACCATATATTTT	CASSKLDGPYSGNTIYF
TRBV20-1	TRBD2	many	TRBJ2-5	TGCAGTGCTAGCCCCCAGCCGGGTTCCTGGGGGGGAAAAGAGACCCAGTACTTC	CSASPQPGSWGGKETQYF
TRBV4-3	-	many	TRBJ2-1	TGCGCCAGCAGCCAAGATGTGGCGGGCTCCTACAATGAGCAGTTCTTC	CASSQDVAGSYNEQFF
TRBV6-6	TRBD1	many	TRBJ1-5	TGTGCCAGCAGCAGAGGACAGGGGTATAATCAGCCCCAGCATTTT	CASSRGQGYNQPQHF
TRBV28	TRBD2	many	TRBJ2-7	TGTGCCTTGGGAGGGGAACTCCACTACGAGCAGTACTTC	CALGGELHYEQYF
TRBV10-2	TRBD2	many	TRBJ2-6	TGCGCCAGCAGTGAGTCGACTAGCGGGAGAGCCGGGGCCAACGTCCTGACTTTC	CASSESTSGRAGANVLTF
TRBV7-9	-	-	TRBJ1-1	TGTGCCAGCAGCTTATCGGGCACTGAAGCTTTCTTT	CASSLSGTEAFF
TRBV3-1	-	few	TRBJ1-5	TGTGCCAGCGCGGCAGGAGCGAATCAGCCCCAGCATTTT	CASAAGANQPQHF
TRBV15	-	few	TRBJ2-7	TGTGCCACCAGCAGAACAGTCGACTACGAGCAGTACTTC	CATSRTVDYEQYF
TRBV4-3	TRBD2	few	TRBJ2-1	TGCGCCAGCAGCCAAAACGGGGCGGGAGGGTACAATGAGCAGTTCTTC	CASSQNGAGGYNEQFF
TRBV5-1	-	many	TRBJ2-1	TGCGCCAGCAGCTTATCAGGAGGAGGGTACAATGAGCAGTTCTTC	CASSLSGGGYNEQFF
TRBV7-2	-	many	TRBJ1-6	TGTGCCAGCAGCTTAGACAGCAGCTCCTATAATTCACCCCTCCACTTT	CASSLDSSSYNSPLHF
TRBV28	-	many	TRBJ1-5	TGTGCCAGCAGCCTCAAAGGACCCCAGCATTTT	CASSLKGPQHF
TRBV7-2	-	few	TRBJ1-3	TGTGCCAGCAGCTTAGCGTCGGGGGCCTCTGGAAACACCATATATTTT	CASSLASGASGNTIYF
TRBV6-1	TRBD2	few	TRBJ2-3	TGTGCCAGCAGTGTGCTTACTAGCGGCACAGATACGCAGTATTTT	CASSVLTSGTDTQYF
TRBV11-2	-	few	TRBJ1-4	TGTGCCAGCAGCTTAAACCGCAGGGAGGATGAAAAACTGTTTTTT	CASSLNRREDEKLFF
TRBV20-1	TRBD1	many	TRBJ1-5	TGCAGTGCTAGCAGCTTCGGGACAGGGGACCAGCCCCAGCATTTT	CSASSFGTGDQPQHF
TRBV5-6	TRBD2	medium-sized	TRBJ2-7	TGTGCCAGCAGCTTGCCAGCGGGAGCCACGGAGCAGTACTTC	CASSLPAGATEQYF
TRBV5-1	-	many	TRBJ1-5	TGCGCCAGCAGCGCCGGGCTAGGAGACAATCAGCCCCAGCATTTT	CASSAGLGDNQPQHF
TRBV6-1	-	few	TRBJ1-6	TGTGCCAGCAGTGAAGTACAGGGCCTCAATTCACCCCTCCACTTT	CASSEVQGLNSPLHF
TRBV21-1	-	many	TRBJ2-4	TGTGCCAGCAGCACAGACTGGACAGGGGAGAGAAACATTCAGTACTTC	CASSTDWTGERNIQYF
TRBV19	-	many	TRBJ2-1	TGTGCCAGTAGTTCTATCGTTACCCGTTCGAGCTCCTACAATGAGCAGTTCTTC	CASSSIVTRSSSYNEQFF
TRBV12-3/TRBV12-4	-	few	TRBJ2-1	TGTGCCAGCAGTTTAGTAAGGTTATCCTACAATGAGCAGTTCTTC	CASSLVRLSYNEQFF
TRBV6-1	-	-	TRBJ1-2	TGTGCCAGCAGCGACTCGGGCTATGGCTACACCTTC	CASSDSGYGYTF
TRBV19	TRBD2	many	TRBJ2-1	TGTGCCAGTAGTAAGGTTTCGAGCGGGAGTAATGAGCAGTTCTTC	CASSKVSSGSNEQFF